The present T cell receptor beta chain was sequenced within a study of T and B cells in COVID-19 patients. Overall study: COVID-19 patients gave peripheral blood either during active infection or after recovery. The recovered cohort's median age was about 31 years, versus less than 75 years in active infection. Broader study findings: CD4+, regulatory T cell, CD8+ and sorted SARS-CoV-2-responsive or tetramer+ T cells were not yet sequenced. There were 2,331 TCR clusters exclusive to the recovered cohort, 31 with low generation probability.

Each TRB amplification used about 230-550 ng of genomic DNA from blood. Germline V CDR1 and CDR2: SGHAT, FQNNGV. V lost 0 bases and J 4 bases, leaving 10 bases between the germline ends. The CDR3 consists of 15 residues. In its sample, this clonotype was seen a few times. Its antigen is as yet unknown. TRB rearrangements were amplified by multiplex PCR with BIOMED2 TRB-A/B primers. TCRdb ran MiXCR on the multiplex PCR reads and lists one entry per CDR3 protein. The table records over 5,500 distinct CDR3 sequences, 20% to 25% of them present only once. Sequencing was done on a sample of blood. The rearrangement links TRBV11-2 to TRBJ1-3; D gene ambiguous. The clonotype was recovered from a human donor who had recovered from COVID-19. CDR3 sequence reads: CASSLDLQPGNTIYF. In DNA form, the CDR3 reads TGTGCCAGCAGCTTAGATCTTCAGCCGGGAAACACCATATATTTT.